Sequencing of this T cell receptor beta chain was carried out in a study of blood T cells in healthy people across ages. Study information: Per every two T cells, about one barcoded beta molecule was captured by template switching.

Regarding the study as a whole: Calculation of diversity from one million T cells yielded estimates considered to be underestimates. A roughly linear fall in TCR beta diversity per million T cells was seen with increasing age.

This clonotype was found a few times. Its antigen is currently unknown. The CDR3 has 12 residues. Deletions cut 0 bases from V and 13 bases from J, with 10 bases between. Germline loops: CDR1 SGHAT, CDR2 FQNNGV. Sample-barcoded 5' priming and a J-beta primer mix drove a second PCR of about 6 to 12 cycles. Via MiXCR, TCRdb re-called the 5' RACE reads, giving one row per CDR3 protein. The sample includes around 1,600,000 distinct CDR3 sequences, 40% to 45% seen only once; the top ten take over 3.5%. The sequenced sample was blood. The chain couples TRBV11-2 to TRBJ2-4; D not resolved. This TCR was recovered from a woman younger than 30 in good health. CDR3 DNA: TGTGCCAGCAGCTTAGATCTCTCGGAGCAGTACTTC. Translating it yields CASSLDLSEQYF. Using reference TRBV11-2 and TRBJ2-4 for the parts outside the CDR3, the full variable domain is EAGVAQSPRYKIIEKRQSVAFWCNPISGHATLYWYQQILGQGPKLLIQFQNNGVVDDSQLPKDRFSAERLKGVDSTLKIQPAKLEDSAVYLCASSLDLSEQYFGAGTRLSVL.